Listed here is a single T cell receptor beta chain. Its specific antigen is unknown. No base quality values were provided; no much bigger clone lies one nucleotide off. Ophthalmopathy patients had moderately to severely active disease, Clinical Activity Score of at least 3, NOSPECS grade of at least 4, and duration under 3 months. Exclusion was applied to patients with uncontrolled infections, other autoimmune diseases, pregnancy or lactation. Diagnoses relied on clinical symptoms, serum thyroxine and TRAb, thyroid ultrasound and orbital computed tomography. PBMCs were separated from 10 ml of fresh peripheral blood using Ficoll-Paque density gradient centrifugation. Total RNA was extracted using Trizol reagent, and RNA quality was assessed on an Agilent 2100 Bioanalyzer. TCR beta CDR3 regions were amplified from RNA transcripts. A first-round RT-PCR of the TCR CDR3 used the HTBI primer set with the Qiagen OneStep RT-PCR kit. The libraries were constructed in a second round of multiplex PCR and then size-selected and purified. Paired-end sequencing of the libraries was performed with 100 bp reads on an Illumina HiSeq2000. For the original study's pipeline: SOAPnuke was used to process the raw data, with reads discarded if the reads contained adapters or uncalled bases, had a mean Phred below 15, or lacked an exact constant-primer or identifier match. High-quality paired reads were merged with COPE v1.2.5, and unique nucleotide sequences were defined as clonotypes. MiTCR v1.1 was used to align the clonotypes against IMGT TRBV, TRBD and TRBJ reference segments. The analysis included only V-J combinations with a frequency above 0.0001, which together covered 98% to 99.2% of the repertoires. The TCS score was defined as the ratio of F50 (clonal expansion) to E x V (chaos), calculated using BLOSUM62-based TCRdist between CDR3 peptides within each V-J. Welch's t-statistics and random forest reduced 514 V-J features to 13, which were used in a naive Bayes classifier (R e1071). TCRdb reprocessing: public reads trimmed at Q25 with fastp, clones called with MiXCR, in-frame beta chains kept. Entries are consolidated by CDR3 protein sequence, retaining the most common genes and DNA. The V and J calls and clone size come from TCRdb's table, not from the authors' own analysis. Counted in this sample were about 380,000 distinct CDR3 sequences; about 18% of them appeared once. 40% of the sample comes from the top ten.

The data belong to a study of T cells in Graves' hyperthyroidism and ophthalmopathy (dated by TCRdb to the late 2010s). Broadly, across the study: Peripheral blood was sampled at the time of initial diagnosis, prior to any treatment. A discovery cohort of about a hundred patients, approximately 45 with Graves' ophthalmopathy and 55 to 65 with stable Graves' hyperthyroidism, was used to find distinguishing TCR V-J signatures. Prospective prediction of ophthalmopathy was tested in an independent validation cohort consisting of some 20 hyperthyroidism patients and approximately 16 patients who later progressed to ophthalmopathy. The 100 discovery patients were randomly split 7:3 into training and test sets. The study also compared thyroid tissue and blood T-cell repertoires from 6 or 7 Graves' hyperthyroidism patients. After sampling, hyperthyroidism patients received methimazole starting at 30 mg daily, and ophthalmopathy patients received high-dose intravenous methylprednisolone. The paper reports TCR Vbeta CDR3 sequencing of over 120 peripheral blood samples: under 45 ophthalmopathy, fewer than 80 hyperthyroidism and around 17 progressor patients.

Study-wide conclusions, independent of this receptor: In validation, the model predicted progression to ophthalmopathy with 55% to 71% sensitivity and about 73% specificity, a median of around six months before onset. Most expanded thyroid clonotypes (frequency above 0.001) were also detected in blood, suggesting blood repertoires may reflect thyroid immune responses. A model built on a 13 V-J signature distinguished ophthalmopathy from stable hyperthyroidism, reaching 85% to 90% sensitivity and about 81% specificity in cross-validation and 80%/75% in testing. No statistical method was used to fix the sample size in advance, and group allocation was not hidden from the investigators.

The germline V gene (reference sequence) gives CDR1 as LGHDT and CDR2 as YNNKEL. V loses 1 base, J loses 7 bases, and the germline ends lie 5 bases apart. From cysteine to phenylalanine, the CDR3 is 13 amino acids long. Only the CDR3 DNA stays, 39 bases, in frame from base 1. The sample taken for sequencing was blood. The receptor was isolated from a man in his late teens or twenties with Graves' ophthalmopathy. The chain is encoded by TRBV3-1 joined to TRBJ1-6, with no D gene named confidently. CDR3 loop: CASSQVENSPLHF. DNA sequence: TGTGCCAGCAGCCAAGTAGAGAATTCACCCCTCCACTTT. Outside the CDR3, residues come from the reference TRBV3-1 and TRBJ1-6 proteins, so the full variable domain is: DTAVSQTPKYLVTQMGNDKSIKCEQNLGHDTMYWYKQDSKKFLKIMFSYNNKELIINETVPNRFSPKSPDKAHLNLHINSLELGDSAVYFCASSQVENSPLHFGNGTRLTVT.